A selection of T cell receptor beta chains follows, all from one sample in a study of blood T cells in healthy people across ages. TCRdb reprocessed the 5' RACE reads via MiXCR and lists one record per CDR3 protein. The sample consists of approximately 490,000 distinct CDR3 sequences, 24% of them appearing once. These data were also reused for a study on T cells of mothers and their children.

What was sequenced was blood. Source of these receptors: a boy between 10 and 17 years old in good health. The CDR3 runs from the conserved cysteine through the conserved F or W. A D gene is named only where the DNA matches it firmly. The listing skips clone size in some rows; elsewhere it reads once, few, many or a size class.

>TRBJ1-2|-|TRBD1|TRBV7-9
CASSFLQGGYGYTF
TGTGCCAGCAGCTTTCTGCAGGGGGGCTATGGCTACACCTTC
>TRBJ2-5|few|-|TRBV15
CATSRVTWTDQETQYF
TGTGCCACCAGCAGAGTAACCTGGACAGACCAAGAGACCCAGTACTTC
>TRBJ1-1|once|TRBD1|TRBV29-1
CSATGTGPSRGAFF
TGCAGCGCCACCGGGACAGGGCCTTCTCGGGGAGCTTTCTTT
>TRBJ1-5|-|-|TRBV5-1
CASSLKGGNNQPQHF
TGCGCCAGCAGCTTGAAGGGCGGAAACAATCAGCCCCAGCATTTT
>TRBJ1-2|-|-|TRBV20-1
CSATGFKANYGYTF
TGCAGTGCTACAGGGTTCAAAGCTAACTATGGCTACACCTTC
>TRBJ2-1|-|-|TRBV7-6
CASSLALGSNEQFF
TGTGCCAGCAGCTTAGCGCTGGGATCTAATGAGCAGTTCTTC
>TRBJ2-1|-|-|TRBV5-1
CASSFTVVSEQFF
TGCGCCAGCAGCTTCACAGTCGTTAGTGAGCAGTTCTTC
>TRBJ1-2|few|TRBD1|TRBV7-9
CASSAQTGGTNTF
TGTGCCAGCAGCGCCCAGACAGGGGGGACGAACACCTTC
>TRBJ2-1|once|-|TRBV29-1
CSVPLGIRSYNEQFF
TGCAGCGTGCCTTTGGGGATTCGCTCCTACAATGAGCAGTTCTTC
>TRBJ2-2|-|-|TRBV20-1
CSARDFDYTGELFF
TGCAGTGCTAGAGATTTCGACTACACCGGGGAGCTGTTTTTT
>TRBJ1-1|once|-|TRBV9
CASSVGGVPEAFF
TGTGCCAGCAGCGTAGGAGGGGTCCCTGAAGCTTTCTTT
>TRBJ2-7|-|-|TRBV28
CASSRQYYEQYF
TGTGCCAGCAGCCGTCAGTACTACGAGCAGTACTTC
>TRBJ2-5|few|-|TRBV5-1
CASFNWETQYF
TGCGCCAGCTTCAATTGGGAGACCCAGTACTTC
>TRBJ2-1|few|-|TRBV20-1
CSAMAGTYNEQFF
TGCAGTGCTATGGCGGGGACCTACAATGAGCAGTTCTTC
>TRBJ1-1|few|-|TRBV3-1
CASFPTGTANTEAFF
TGTGCCAGCTTCCCCACCGGGACGGCGAACACTGAAGCTTTCTTT
>TRBJ1-3|-|TRBD1|TRBV12-3/TRBV12-4
CASSSRDRSSGNTIYF
TGTGCCAGCAGTTCCCGGGACAGGAGCTCTGGAAACACCATATATTTT
>TRBJ2-6|-|-|TRBV19
CASSIWQGTGANVLTF
TGTGCCAGTAGTATCTGGCAGGGTACTGGGGCCAACGTCCTGACTTTC
>TRBJ2-5|-|-|TRBV29-1
CSVVGEAETQYF
TGCAGCGTTGTTGGGGAAGCAGAGACCCAGTACTTC
>TRBJ2-1|-|TRBD2|TRBV27
CASNGGGRGYNEQFF
TGTGCCAGCAATGGAGGCGGGAGGGGGTACAATGAGCAGTTCTTC